The 9 T cell receptor beta chains below come from one sample, sequenced in a study of spatial heterogeneity in lung cancer. The time point was: sample taken at primary tumor resection. Study-wide results and caveats: Expanded alpha and beta TCR counts within tumors tracked tumor mutation counts.

TCRdb recomputed calls from the 5' RACE reads with MiXCR, one row per CDR3 protein. The top ten hold around 22% of the sample, which has under 2,500 distinct CDR3 sequences, roughly 23% seen once. No antigen has been identified for these receptors. Sample: lung tumor tissue, taken at surgery. Receptor source: a male donor with early-stage non-small cell lung cancer.

By sample share, this clonotype is medium-sized (0.01 to 0.1%). This beta chain represents an off-target read in a library built for alpha chains; its size is of limited meaning. The chain couples TRBV7-9 to TRBJ1-3; D is unresolved. CDR3 length: 14 amino acids. Trimming removed 1 base from V and 6 bases from J, with 10 bases in between. Germline assignment: CDR1 SEHNR and CDR2 FQNEAQ (reference sequence). Written as DNA, the CDR3 is TGTGCCAGCAGCTTAGTCACCGGCGAAAACACCATATATTTT. This sequence encodes CASSLVTGENTIYF.

Comment on this clonotype: As an off-target read in a library built for alpha chains, this beta chain has a frequency of little significance. V usage is TRBV9 and J usage is TRBJ2-7; maybe TRBD1 (6 bases). The CDR3 consists of 16 residues. Germline assignment: CDR1 SGDLS and CDR2 YYNGEE. The V gene lost 3 bases and the J gene lost 1 base, with 17 bases spanning the gap. In DNA form, the CDR3 reads TGTGCCAGCAGCGCTAACCGGGACACCCGGTCCTACGAGCAGTACTTC. This gives the protein CASSANRDTRSYEQYF.

By share, this clonotype counts as medium-sized. Since it is a stray read in a library aimed at alpha chains, this beta chain has a size that is not meaningful. V usage is TRBV28 and J usage is TRBJ1-4, with 7 bases identical to TRBD1. The CDR3 contains 18 residues. CDR1 and CDR2 from the germline V gene are MDHEN and SYDVKM. The ends lost 3 bases at V and 2 bases at J; junction bases unmatched: 12. The CDR3 DNA reads as TGTGCCAGCAGTTTGCCTACCACAGGGGTTGTCACTAATGAAAAACTGTTTTTT. Protein sequence: CASSLPTTGVVTNEKLFF.

To note about this clonotype: The library was built for alpha chains, so this beta chain is an off-target read and its size means little. The gene calls are TRBV29-1 and TRBJ1-2; D not certain. Germline V lookup: CDR1 SQVTM, CDR2 ANQGSEA. The length of the CDR3 is 12 residues. V was shortened by 4 bases and J by 5 bases, with 11 bases between the two germline ends. This CDR3 reads CSVGTEMYGYTF. Here the CDR3 DNA reads TGCAGCGTTGGGACGGAGATGTATGGCTACACCTTC.

Worth noting for this clonotype: This beta chain lies outside the target of a library built for alpha chains; its clone size means little. The V and J genes are TRBV12-3 or TRBV12-4 and TRBJ1-1, with D uncertain. The V end was cut by 5 bases, the J end by 0 bases, with 7 bases between. This CDR3 contains 13 residues. In DNA, the CDR3 is TGTGCCAGCAGTGCTCAGATGAACACTGAAGCTTTCTTT. Amino acids: CASSAQMNTEAFF.

Turning to this clonotype: With the library built for alpha chains, this beta chain is off target and its frequency is not meaningful. The chain recombines TRBV9 with TRBJ2-7; D gene ambiguous. With 4 bases removed from V and 7 bases from J, the gap between germline ends came to 12 bases. Germline-derived CDR1 and CDR2 are SGDLS and YYNGEE. The CDR3 extends over 12 amino acids. Here the CDR3 reads CASSQEGREQYF. The CDR3 nucleotides are TGTGCCAGCAGCCAGGAAGGACGTGAGCAGTACTTC.

This clonotype is classed as large (0.1 to 1%). This beta chain slipped into a library made for alpha chains as a stray read, so its size is not meaningful. The J gene is TRBJ1-1, the V gene TRBV3-1, with unresolved D. V lost 3 bases and J lost 4, with 9 bases in between. The CDR3 runs to 13 residues. The V gene's germline CDR1 is LGHDT and CDR2 YNNKEL (reference sequence). CDR3 DNA: TGTGCCAGCAGCCAGTATCTCTCCACTGAAGCTTTCTTT. Translated, it gives CASSQYLSTEAFF.

Worth noting for this clonotype: For a library built for alpha chains, this beta chain is a stray read; little rests on its size. J is TRBJ2-4 and V is TRBV20-1; no reliable D call. Germline values: CDR1 DFQATT, CDR2 SNEGSKA (reference sequence). Trimming took off 3 bases at V and 4 bases at J, with 19 bases between the two ends. The CDR3 loop spans 16 amino acids. This CDR3 is CSASNPRDGGKNIQYF. The CDR3 DNA follows: TGCAGTGCTAGCAACCCCCGAGACGGCGGAAAAAACATTCAGTACTTC.

For this clonotype: Since the library was made to target alpha chains, this beta chain is a stray read and its abundance is not meaningful. J is TRBJ2-3 and V is TRBV5-1; D possibly corresponds to TRBD1 (6 bases). Germline V gene data show CDR1 as SGHRS and CDR2 as YFSETQ. Trimming cost V 0 bases and J 6 bases, with 14 bases left between them. CDR3 size: 15 residues. In nucleotides, the CDR3 is TGCGCCAGCAGCTTGGGGACAGATCTCCGGGATACGCAGTATTTT. Protein sequence: CASSLGTDLRDTQYF.